This T cell receptor (beta chain) is drawn from a study of T cell responses to AZD1222 COVID-19 vaccine. Profiling relied on immunoSEQ multiplex PCR, and the TCRdb table lists in-frame clones only, not all of them. The repertoire consists of roughly 110,000 clones, with around 88% occurring once and the leading ten covering 6.5%. Note on this clone: No antigen is known for it.

Whole-study results and caveats: White British donors predominated, females outnumbered males, and clonal diversity was possibly underestimated. Variant regions that are unmutated are reportedly the target of nearly half of spike-specific TCRs.

This sequence originates from an adult who received the AZD1222 COVID-19 vaccine. The sequenced sample was peripheral blood, obtained 28 days after the second AZD1222 dose.

CDR3 sequence reads: CASSLPPGPEAFF. The CDR3 coding sequence is TGTGCCAGCAGCCTCCCTCCGGGACCTGAAGCTTTCTTT. The gene calls are TRBV7-2 and TRBJ1-1, with D possibly being TRBD1 (5 bases). Trimming took 5 bases from V and 6 from J, leaving 13 bases between them. Germline CDR1 SGHTA, CDR2 FQGNSA. The CDR3 extends over 13 amino acids. Supplemented by reference TRBV7-2 and TRBJ1-1, the full variable domain reads GAGVSQSPSNKVTEKGKDVELRCDPISGHTALYWYRQSLGQGLEFLIYFQGNSAPDKSGLPSDRFSAERTGGSVSTLTIQRTQQEDSAVYLCASSLPPGPEAFFGQGTRLTVV.